A selection of T cell receptor beta chains follows, all from one sample in a study of spatial heterogeneity in lung cancer. TCRdb processed the 5' RACE reads anew with MiXCR; each CDR3 protein has one entry. Here the sample spans 50,000 to 75,000 distinct CDR3 sequences, roughly 6.4% being singletons. The sequenced sample was PBMCs, obtained at surgery. The receptors derive from a female donor with early-stage non-small cell lung cancer. The CDR3 runs from the conserved cysteine through the conserved F or W. D genes are given only for firm matches. For some rows the clone size is stated as once, few or many, or as a class when expanded; others skip it.

clone size,V gene,D gene,J gene,CDR3 DNA,CDR3 protein
few,TRBV7-8,TRBD1,TRBJ1-4,TGTGCCAGCAGCTTGGGACAGGGTTCTGAAAAACTGTTTTTT,CASSLGQGSEKLFF
-,TRBV20-1,-,TRBJ2-5,TGCAGTGCTAGAGATCAGGCAGGGACCCAGACCCAGTACTTC,CSARDQAGTQTQYF
-,TRBV18,TRBD2,TRBJ2-1,TGTGCCAGCTCACCGATGACTAGCGGCTACAATGAGCAGTTCTTC,CASSPMTSGYNEQFF
many,TRBV15,-,TRBJ1-5,TGTGCCACCACCCTCTCAGGGAAACGAAATCAGCCCCAGCATTTT,CATTLSGKRNQPQHF
few,TRBV29-1,-,TRBJ2-4,TGCAGCGTTGAAAGCGGAAAGCGCGGCATTCAGTACTTC,CSVESGKRGIQYF
many,TRBV9,TRBD1,TRBJ2-5,TGTGCCAGCAGCCAAGACAGGGGAGAGACCCAGTACTTC,CASSQDRGETQYF
many,TRBV29-1,TRBD1,TRBJ2-2,TGCAGCGTTGACGGGACAGGGGGAAAAAGGACCGGGGAGCTGTTTTTT,CSVDGTGGKRTGELFF
-,TRBV28,TRBD1,TRBJ1-5,TGTGCCAGCAGTTTCGCCGGACAGGGGAAGCCCCAGCATTTT,CASSFAGQGKPQHF
many,TRBV7-6,-,TRBJ2-7,TGTGCCAGCAGCTCCGACCGGGGTTCCTACGAGCAGTACTTC,CASSSDRGSYEQYF
many,TRBV5-5,-,TRBJ1-3,TGTGCCAGCAGCGTGGACGGTGGAAACACCATATATTTT,CASSVDGGNTIYF
few,TRBV10-3,-,TRBJ1-5,TGTGCCATCAGTGAGGCAGAGAGCAATCAGCCCCAGCATTTT,CAISEAESNQPQHF
-,TRBV5-1,TRBD1,TRBJ1-2,TGCGCCAGCAGCTTGAGCCTCGGGACAGGCTATGGCTACACCTTC,CASSLSLGTGYGYTF
few,TRBV20-1,-,TRBJ2-3,TGCAGTGCTAGGTACGGGATCCAAGATACGCAGTATTTT,CSARYGIQDTQYF
many,TRBV18,-,TRBJ1-6,TGTGCCAGCTCACCCCGGACACAGGGTTCGGATTCACCCCTCCACTTT,CASSPRTQGSDSPLHF
many,TRBV5-1,-,TRBJ1-1,TGCGCCAGCAGCTTACAGGGAAGAGAAGCTTTCTTT,CASSLQGREAFF
hyperexpanded,TRBV19,TRBD1,TRBJ1-5,TGTGCCAGTAGTATCCGGACAGGTCTAAGCCAGCCCCAGCATTTT,CASSIRTGLSQPQHF
many,TRBV19,-,TRBJ1-5,TGTGCCAGTAGTATTCTGGGGGCGCGTCACAATCAGCCCCAGCATTTT,CASSILGARHNQPQHF
few,TRBV6-5,-,TRBJ2-2,TGTGCCAGCACCCCCCACCGGAACACCGGGGAGCTGTTTTTT,CASTPHRNTGELFF
few,TRBV5-4,TRBD2,TRBJ2-1,TGTGCCAGCAGCCCGGCTAGCGGCAACTACAATGAGCAGTTCTTC,CASSPASGNYNEQFF
many,TRBV28,-,TRBJ1-2,TGTGCCAGCAGCTTCGTACAGCATGGCTACACCTTC,CASSFVQHGYTF
-,TRBV19,TRBD1,TRBJ1-5,TGTGCCAGTAGTATCTGGTGGGACAGGGGATATCAGCCCCAGCATTTT,CASSIWWDRGYQPQHF
many,TRBV27,TRBD2,TRBJ2-1,TGTGCCAGCAGTGATCGGGGGGAGGCCTACAATGAGCAGTTCTTC,CASSDRGEAYNEQFF
many,TRBV3-1,-,TRBJ2-7,TGTGCCAGCAGCCCTGACTACTACGAGCAGTACTTC,CASSPDYYEQYF
-,TRBV19,-,TRBJ2-3,TGTGCCAGTAGTATCTCCCCCAGCGCTGCGCCTGGTACGCAGTATTTT,CASSISPSAAPGTQYF
-,TRBV7-6,TRBD1,TRBJ2-1,TGTGCCAGCAGCCCGGACAGGGAGGATGAGCAGTTCTTC,CASSPDREDEQFF
-,TRBV19,-,TRBJ1-2,TGTGCCAGTAGTGGATTGGGGGTATTGTTCAATGGCTACACCTTC,CASSGLGVLFNGYTF
many,TRBV25-1,-,TRBJ1-3,TGTGCCAGCAGTGAAGACAGGAGTGTTCTCTCTGGAAACACCATATATTTT,CASSEDRSVLSGNTIYF
many,TRBV10-3,TRBD1,TRBJ2-3,TGTGCCATCAGTGTGAGCAGGGGGTCAACGACAGATACGCAGTATTTT,CAISVSRGSTTDTQYF
many,TRBV28,TRBD1,TRBJ1-1,TGTGCCAGCAGTCCCCCCCGCGGGACAGGGGGCCACACTGAAGCTTTCTTT,CASSPPRGTGGHTEAFF
few,TRBV6-5,-,TRBJ1-1,TGTGCCAGCAGTAGTCCTAAGTACACTGAAGCTTTCTTT,CASSSPKYTEAFF
-,TRBV12-3/TRBV12-4,-,TRBJ1-1,TGTGCCAGCAGCTCAACTAGGGGTACTGAAGCTTTCTTT,CASSSTRGTEAFF
-,TRBV21-1,-,TRBJ1-1,TGTGCCAGCAGCAAAGTGAAGGGGGGCCAGCCATGGACTGAAGCTTTCTTT,CASSKVKGGQPWTEAFF
many,TRBV10-3,-,TRBJ1-3,TGTGCCATCAGTGAGTCAGGGACACACGTCTCTGGAAACACCATATATTTT,CAISESGTHVSGNTIYF
many,TRBV19,-,TRBJ1-1,TGTGCCAGCGCCTTCGTGGGTGAAGCTTTCTTT,CASAFVGEAFF
-,TRBV18,-,TRBJ1-1,TGTGCCAGCTCCCCTGGGGACGGAGAAGCTTTCTTT,CASSPGDGEAFF
many,TRBV20-1,TRBD2,TRBJ2-3,TGCAGTGGGCCCCTAGCGGGAGGCCCCCTGGAAGTAGATACGCAGTATTTT,CSGPLAGGPLEVDTQYF
many,TRBV7-3,TRBD2,TRBJ2-2,TGTGCCAGCAGCTCCGGGGGGACCGGGGAGCTGTTTTTT,CASSSGGTGELFF
many,TRBV18,TRBD1,TRBJ1-5,TGTGCCAGCTCGCCTACAGGGGGCTCGGGGATTCAGCCCCAGCATTTT,CASSPTGGSGIQPQHF
many,TRBV7-9,-,TRBJ1-6,TGTGCCAGCAGCTTCGGCGAATCACCCCTCCACTTT,CASSFGESPLHF
few,TRBV6-5,TRBD2,TRBJ2-3,TGTGCCAGCGCACGGGAGGGTCCAGATACGCAGTATTTT,CASAREGPDTQYF
medium-sized,TRBV11-3,TRBD1,TRBJ2-7,TGTGCCAGCAGCTTAGATCTATCCGGGACAGGGAAAAACGAGCAGTACTTC,CASSLDLSGTGKNEQYF
-,TRBV7-9,TRBD1,TRBJ2-1,TGTGCCAGCGCGCGGACAGGGGGGTCCTACAATGAGCAGTTCTTC,CASARTGGSYNEQFF